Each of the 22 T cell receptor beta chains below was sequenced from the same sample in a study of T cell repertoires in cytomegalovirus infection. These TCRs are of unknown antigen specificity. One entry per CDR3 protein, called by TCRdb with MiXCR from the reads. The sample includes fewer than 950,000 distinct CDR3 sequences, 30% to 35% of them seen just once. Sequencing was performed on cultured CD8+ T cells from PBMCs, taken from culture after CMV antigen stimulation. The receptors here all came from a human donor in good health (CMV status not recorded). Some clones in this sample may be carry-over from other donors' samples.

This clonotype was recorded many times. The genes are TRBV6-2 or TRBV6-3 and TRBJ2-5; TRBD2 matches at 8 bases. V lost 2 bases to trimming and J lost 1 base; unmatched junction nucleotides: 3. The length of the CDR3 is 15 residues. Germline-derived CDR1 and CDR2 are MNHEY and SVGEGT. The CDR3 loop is CASSYAGTSQETQYF. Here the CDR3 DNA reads TGTGCCAGCAGTTACGCCGGGACTAGCCAAGAGACCCAGTACTTC.

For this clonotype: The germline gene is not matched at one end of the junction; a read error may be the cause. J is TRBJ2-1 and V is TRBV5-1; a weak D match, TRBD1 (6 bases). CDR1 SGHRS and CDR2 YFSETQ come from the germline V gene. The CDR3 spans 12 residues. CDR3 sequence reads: CASHLGGDEQLF. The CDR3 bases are TGCGCCAGCCACTTAGGGGGAGACGAGCAGCTCTTC.

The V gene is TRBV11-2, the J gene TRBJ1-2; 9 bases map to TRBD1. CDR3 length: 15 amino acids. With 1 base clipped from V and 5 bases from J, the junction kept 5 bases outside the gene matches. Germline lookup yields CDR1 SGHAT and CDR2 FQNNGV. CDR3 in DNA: TGTGCCAGCAGCTTAGCGACAGGGGGAATATATGGCTACACCTTC. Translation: CASSLATGGIYGYTF.

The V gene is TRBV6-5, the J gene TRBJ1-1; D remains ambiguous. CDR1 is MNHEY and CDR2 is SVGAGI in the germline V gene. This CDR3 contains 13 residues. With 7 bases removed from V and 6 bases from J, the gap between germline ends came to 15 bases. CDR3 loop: CASISGNFPEAFF. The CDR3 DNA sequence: TGTGCCAGCATTTCCGGGAATTTCCCTGAAGCTTTCTTT.

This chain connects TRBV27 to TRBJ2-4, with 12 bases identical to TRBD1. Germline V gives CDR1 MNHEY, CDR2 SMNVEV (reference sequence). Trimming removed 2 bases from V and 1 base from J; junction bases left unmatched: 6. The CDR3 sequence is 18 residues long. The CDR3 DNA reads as TGTGCCAGCAGTTTAAGTGGGACAGGGGGCTGGGCCAAAAACATTCAGTACTTC. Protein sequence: CASSLSGTGGWAKNIQYF.

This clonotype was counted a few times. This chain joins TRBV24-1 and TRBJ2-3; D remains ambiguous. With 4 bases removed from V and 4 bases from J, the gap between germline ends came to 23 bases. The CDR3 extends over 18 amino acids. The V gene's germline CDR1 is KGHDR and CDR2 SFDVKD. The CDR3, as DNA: TGTGCCACCAGTGACAGACGATTGACTGGGCTGGGGTCAGATACGCAGTATTTT. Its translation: CATSDRRLTGLGSDTQYF.

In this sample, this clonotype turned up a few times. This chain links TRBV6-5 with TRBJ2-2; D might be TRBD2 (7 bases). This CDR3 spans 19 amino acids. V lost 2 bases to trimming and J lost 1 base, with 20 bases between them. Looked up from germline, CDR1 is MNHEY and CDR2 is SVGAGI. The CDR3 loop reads CASSYEFWGGPGNTGELFF. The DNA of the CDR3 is TGTGCCAGCAGTTACGAATTTTGGGGGGGCCCGGGGAACACCGGGGAGCTGTTTTTT.

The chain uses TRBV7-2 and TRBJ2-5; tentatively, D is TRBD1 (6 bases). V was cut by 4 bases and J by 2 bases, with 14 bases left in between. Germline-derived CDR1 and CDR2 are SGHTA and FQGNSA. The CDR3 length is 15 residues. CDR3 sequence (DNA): TGTGCCAGCAGCTCACAGGGTTTGACACAAGAGACCCAGTACTTC. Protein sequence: CASSSQGLTQETQYF.

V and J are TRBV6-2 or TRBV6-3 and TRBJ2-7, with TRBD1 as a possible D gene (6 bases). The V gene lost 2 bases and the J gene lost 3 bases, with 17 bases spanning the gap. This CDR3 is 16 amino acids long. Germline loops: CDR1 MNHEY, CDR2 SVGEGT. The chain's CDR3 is CASSYAPLQGYYEQYV. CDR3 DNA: TGTGCCAGCAGTTACGCGCCCCTACAGGGATACTACGAGCAGTACGTC.

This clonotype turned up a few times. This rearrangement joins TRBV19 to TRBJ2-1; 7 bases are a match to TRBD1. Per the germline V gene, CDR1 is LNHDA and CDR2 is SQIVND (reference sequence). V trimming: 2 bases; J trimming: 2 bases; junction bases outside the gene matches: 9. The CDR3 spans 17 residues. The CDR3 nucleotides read TGTGCCAGTAGTATAAACAGGGGCCTTGGGCCCTACAATGAGCAGTTCTTC. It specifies CASSINRGLGPYNEQFF.

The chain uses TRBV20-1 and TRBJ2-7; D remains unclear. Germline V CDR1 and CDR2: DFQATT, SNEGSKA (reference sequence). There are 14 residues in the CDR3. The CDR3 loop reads CSARDKRRLYERYV. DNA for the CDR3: TGCAGTGCTAGAGATAAACGCAGATTATACGAGCGGTACGTC.

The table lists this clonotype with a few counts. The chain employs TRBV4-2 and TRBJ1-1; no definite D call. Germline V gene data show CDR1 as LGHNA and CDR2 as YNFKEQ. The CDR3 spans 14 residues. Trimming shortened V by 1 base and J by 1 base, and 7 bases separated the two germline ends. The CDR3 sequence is CASSQAGSNTEAFF. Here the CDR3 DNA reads TGTGCCAGCAGCCAAGCTGGGTCGAACACTGAAGCTTTCTTT.

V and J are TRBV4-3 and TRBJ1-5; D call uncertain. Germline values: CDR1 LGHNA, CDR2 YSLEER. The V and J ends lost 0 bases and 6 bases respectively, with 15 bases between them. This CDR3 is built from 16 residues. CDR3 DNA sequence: TGCGCCAGCAGCCAAGACTCATTTTCTCGCGGTCAGCCCCAGCATTTT. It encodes CASSQDSFSRGQPQHF.

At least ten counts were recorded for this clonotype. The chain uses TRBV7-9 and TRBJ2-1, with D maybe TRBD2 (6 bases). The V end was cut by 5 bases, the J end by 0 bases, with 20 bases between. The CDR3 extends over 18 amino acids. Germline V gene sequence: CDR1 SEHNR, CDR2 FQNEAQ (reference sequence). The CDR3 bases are TGTGCCAGCAGCCCCAGCGGAGTTAGCGGAAGCTCCTACAATGAGCAGTTCTTC. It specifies CASSPSGVSGSSYNEQFF.

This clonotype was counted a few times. The CDR3 protein is CASSLDPIRGNQPQHF. CDR3 DNA sequence: TGTGCCAGCAGTTTGGACCCTATTCGCGGCAATCAGCCCCAGCATTTT. V and J are TRBV28 and TRBJ1-5; D remains unclear. Deletions cut 3 bases from V and 2 bases from J, with 14 bases between. CDR3 length: 16 amino acids. Germline CDR1 MDHEN, CDR2 SYDVKM.

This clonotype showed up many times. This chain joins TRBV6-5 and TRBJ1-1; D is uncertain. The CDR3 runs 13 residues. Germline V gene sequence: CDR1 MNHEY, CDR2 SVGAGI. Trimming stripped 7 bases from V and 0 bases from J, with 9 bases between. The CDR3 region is CASIGQMNTEAFF. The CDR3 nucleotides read TGTGCCAGCATAGGGCAGATGAACACTGAAGCTTTCTTT.

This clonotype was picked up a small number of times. CDR3 coding DNA: TGTGCCAGCAGCTTAGTGGGGTTGGGTGAGCAGTTCTTC. As protein: CASSLVGLGEQFF. The chain joins TRBV7-8 to TRBJ2-1; D remains unclear. V was shortened by 1 base and J by 9 bases, with 10 bases between the two germline ends. Germline V CDR1 and CDR2: SGHVS, FQNEAQ. The CDR3 has 13 amino acids.

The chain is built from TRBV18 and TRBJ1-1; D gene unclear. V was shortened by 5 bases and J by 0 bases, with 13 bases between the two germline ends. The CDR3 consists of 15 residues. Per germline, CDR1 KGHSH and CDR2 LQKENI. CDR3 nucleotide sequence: TGTGCCAGCTCAGCCGCCGGGCAGTTGAACACTGAAGCTTTCTTT. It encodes CASSAAGQLNTEAFF.

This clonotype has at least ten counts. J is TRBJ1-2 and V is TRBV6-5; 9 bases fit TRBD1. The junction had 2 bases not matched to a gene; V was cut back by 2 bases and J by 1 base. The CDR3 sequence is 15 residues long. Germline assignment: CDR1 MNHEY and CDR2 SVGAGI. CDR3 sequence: CASSYGTGFNYGYTF. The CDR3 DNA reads TGTGCCAGCAGTTACGGGACAGGGTTTAACTATGGCTACACCTTC.

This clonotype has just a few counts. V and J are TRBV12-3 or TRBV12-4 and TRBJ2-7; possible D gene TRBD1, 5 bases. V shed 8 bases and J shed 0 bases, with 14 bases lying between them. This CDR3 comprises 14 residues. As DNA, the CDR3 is TGTGCCAGCCTTGACAGCCGTATCTCCTACGAGCAGTACTTC. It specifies CASLDSRISYEQYF.

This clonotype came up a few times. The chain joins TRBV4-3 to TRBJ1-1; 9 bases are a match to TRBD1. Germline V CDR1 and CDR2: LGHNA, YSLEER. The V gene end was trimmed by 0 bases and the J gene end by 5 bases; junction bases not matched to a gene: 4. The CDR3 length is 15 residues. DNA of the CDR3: TGCGCCAGCAGCCAAGACGGGACAGGGCGGACTGAAGCTTTCTTT. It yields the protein CASSQDGTGRTEAFF.

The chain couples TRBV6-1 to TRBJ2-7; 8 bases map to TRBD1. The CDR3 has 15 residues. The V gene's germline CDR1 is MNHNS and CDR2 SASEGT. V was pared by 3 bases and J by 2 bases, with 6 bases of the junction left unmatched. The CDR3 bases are TGTGCCAGCAGTGACTATCAACAGGGGGCCTACGAGCAGTACTTC. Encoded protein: CASSDYQQGAYEQYF.